The present T cell receptor beta chain was sequenced within a study of blood T cell repertoires in COVID-19 (dated by TCRdb to 2019 to 2021). Regarding the complete study: Samples covering the acute and convalescent phases of COVID-19 were provided by collaborators in the United States, Italy and Spain. The repertoires were released in a freely available public database meant as a resource for research on the immune response to SARS-CoV-2. Where available, HLA class I and class II types were obtained from metadata supplied by the sample provider rather than from assay-based typing. Nearly every sample came with metadata listing a de-identified subject ID, COVID-19 status, age in years and sex. Samples came from the ongoing ImmuneRACE study (first 160 participants) plus 1,254 subjects from 6 global collaborators. The dataset comprised deeply sampled blood TCRbeta repertoires from subjects exposed to, actively infected with, or recovered from COVID-19. The prospective study material was composed of cDNA or gDNA derived from T cells, B-cell-depleted T cells, or PBMCs.

The immunoSEQ Assay, a bias-controlled multiplex PCR, was used to amplify TCRbeta CDR3 regions from genomic DNA. From the authors' description of their analysis: The number of nucleated cells in each sample was estimated by amplification of reference gene primers within the assay. To quantify the absolute abundance of each unique TCRbeta CDR3 rearrangement, sequence reads were collapsed and filtered. For each sample, productive Simpson clonality was calculated as the square root of Simpson's diversity index over productive rearrangements. This immuneACCESS table, as held by TCRdb, lists in-frame sequences with V and J called but not all clones. Of the missing ones, under half trace to an unresolved V gene in checked studies; the others have no known cause. V, J and clone size are taken as reported in that table, and D and trimming were inferred from the DNA itself. A total of roughly 300,000 clones appear in this sample, about 83% of them only once. Around 1.2% of the sample goes to the ten largest clones.

Based on the germline V gene (reference sequence), the CDR1 and CDR2 sequences are MNHEY and SMNVEV. The CDR3 contains 14 residues, cysteine and phenylalanine counted. Here the CDR3 DNA is all that survives: 42 bases in frame from base 1. The junction carries 13 bases between V and J, which are trimmed by 4 bases and 4 bases respectively. Points on this clone: The specificity of this receptor is unknown. No much larger clonotype is one base removed from it; base qualities were not supplied.

Each collaborating institution followed its own protocols to collect whole blood in K2EDTA tubes. For TCRbeta analysis, collaborators shipped samples in one of three forms: frozen whole blood, isolated PBMCs, or DNA extracted from either of those sample types. Here is what the overall study found, with its caveats: The quantity of clinical and demographic metadata differed by source and by participant and was supplied without curation.

Here the chain combines TRBV27 and TRBJ1-1; 6 matching bases give a weak D call of TRBD1. The clonotype originates from a woman aged 45-60 years with acute or convalescent COVID-19. Sequenced material: peripheral blood. The DNA sequence is given as TGTGCCAGCAGTTCACCAGGGGATAGCACTGAAGCTTTCTTT. Protein translation: CASSSPGDSTEAFF.